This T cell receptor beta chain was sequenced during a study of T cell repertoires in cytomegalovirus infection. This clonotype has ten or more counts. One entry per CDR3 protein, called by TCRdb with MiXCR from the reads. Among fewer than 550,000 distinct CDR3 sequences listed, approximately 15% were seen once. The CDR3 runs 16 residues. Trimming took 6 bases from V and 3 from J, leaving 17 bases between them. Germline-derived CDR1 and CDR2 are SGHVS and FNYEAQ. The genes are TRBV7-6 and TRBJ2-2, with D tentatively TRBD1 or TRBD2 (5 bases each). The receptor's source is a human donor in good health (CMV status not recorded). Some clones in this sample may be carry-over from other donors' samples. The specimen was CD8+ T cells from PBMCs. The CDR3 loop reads CASRSSGRTYTGELFF. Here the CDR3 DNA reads TGTGCCAGCAGGTCCTCGGGGCGTACATACACCGGGGAGCTGTTTTTT.